Shown below are 2 T cell receptor beta chains from a single sample sequenced in a study of T cells in Graves' hyperthyroidism and ophthalmopathy. RNA transcripts gave rise to amplified TCR beta CDR3 regions. A first-round RT-PCR of the TCR CDR3 used the HTBI primer set. TCRdb re-derived calls from the multiplex PCR reads in MiXCR, one entry per CDR3 protein. The sample yields 300,000 to 350,000 distinct CDR3 sequences, 21% seen once. Sequencing was performed on blood. The receptor source for this set is a woman aged 45-59 years with Graves' hyperthyroidism.

The chain links TRBV18 to TRBJ1-1; 8 bases match TRBD1. Germline values: CDR1 KGHSH, CDR2 LQKENI. The CDR3 extends over 15 amino acids. The J segment lost 7 bases and the V segment lost 6 bases, leaving 13 bases of the junction unmatched. CDR3 residues: CASSPPRTGSLEAFF. The CDR3 bases are TGTGCCAGCTCCCCCCCCCGGACAGGGTCCCTTGAAGCTTTCTTT.

Ten or more counts support this clonotype. The rearrangement links TRBV12-3 or TRBV12-4 to TRBJ2-5, with unresolved D. V lost 3 bases to trimming and J lost 5 bases, with 10 bases between them. This CDR3 has 13 residues. CDR3 residues: CASSFGLGETQYF. In DNA, the CDR3 is TGTGCCAGCAGTTTTGGCCTGGGGGAGACCCAGTACTTC.